These 10 T cell receptor beta chains share one sample of origin, sequenced in a study of cytomegalovirus exposure and HLA in healthy donors. Sequenced by immunoSEQ multiplex PCR; TCRdb stores in-frame clones only, minus some. Of some 43,000 clones detected, 80% to 95% appear once; the ten largest clones hold approximately 5.4%. Sample: PBMCs. These receptors all come from a man between 18 and 35 years old in good health and CMV-seronegative.

This clone was counted a few times. The chain uses TRBV6-5 and TRBJ1-2; 10 bases line up with TRBD1. CDR1 and CDR2 from the germline V gene are MNHEY and SVGAGI. The CDR3 loop spans 13 amino acids. Unmatched junction bases numbered 4, after V lost 4 bases and J lost 8 bases. The CDR3 region is CASSSGTGVGYTF. The CDR3 bases are TGTGCCAGCAGTTCCGGGACAGGGGTGGGCTACACCTTC.

This sequence joins TRBV4-2 and TRBJ2-7; TRBD2 is a possible D gene (6 bases). Trimming shortened V by 0 bases and J by 4 bases, and 13 bases separated the two germline ends. There are 15 residues in the CDR3. CDR1 is LGHNA, CDR2 YNFKEQ, per germline. The CDR3 DNA sequence: TGTGCCAGCAGCCAAGATACCGGGAGTCAGTACGAGCAGTACTTC. Its protein is CASSQDTGSQYEQYF.

The CDR3 DNA is TGCGCCAGCAGCCAGGATTTCAGGGGAGAGGGCGAGCAGTACTTC. It codes for CASSQDFRGEGEQYF. This chain connects TRBV4-1 to TRBJ2-7; D perhaps matches TRBD1 (6 bases). Per the germline V gene, CDR1 is MGHRA and CDR2 is YSYEKL. V was cut by 3 bases and J by 6 bases, with 18 bases left in between. The CDR3 extends over 15 amino acids.

This chain links TRBV2 with TRBJ1-2; no firm D call. Trimming removed 1 base from V and 3 bases from J, with 9 bases in between. The CDR3 is made up of 14 amino acids. CDR1 and CDR2 from the germline V gene are SNHLY and FYNNEI. CDR3 DNA: TGTGCCAGCAGTGAAGGCCAGGTTTACTATGGCTACACCTTC. Its protein product is CASSEGQVYYGYTF.

J is TRBJ2-1 and V is TRBV28; TRBD2 agrees at 7 bases. CDR3 length: 15 residues. V lost 4 bases to trimming and J lost 5 bases; unmatched junction nucleotides: 8. The germline V gene encodes CDR1 MDHEN and CDR2 SYDVKM. The CDR3 bases are TGTGCCAGCAGTTCAAGCGGGATTGGCAACAATGAGCAGTTCTTC. This encodes CASSSSGIGNNEQFF.

This rearrangement joins TRBV5-1 to TRBJ2-3; 8 bases match TRBD1. The CDR3 loop spans 16 amino acids. Trimming removed 0 bases from V and 4 bases from J; junction bases left unmatched: 7. In germline, CDR1 is SGHRS, CDR2 YFSETQ. CDR3 nucleotides: TGCGCCAGCAGCTTGGATGGTCAGGGGGCGGCAGATACGCAGTATTTT. It encodes CASSLDGQGAADTQYF. Complete variable domain (other parts from reference TRBV5-1 and TRBJ2-3): KAGVTQTPRYLIKTRGQQVTLSCSPISGHRSVSWYQQTPGQGLQFLFEYFSETQRNKGNFPGRFSGRQFSNSRSEMNVSTLELGDSALYLCASSLDGQGAADTQYFGPGTRLTVL.

The V gene is TRBV7-3, the J gene TRBJ2-1; perhaps TRBD2 as D (5 bases). V was pared by 1 base and J by 5 bases, with 9 bases between. This CDR3 is 14 amino acids long. Per the germline V gene, CDR1 is SGHTA and CDR2 is FQGTGA. The CDR3 sequence: CASSLNSADNEQFF. Here the CDR3 DNA reads TGTGCCAGCAGCTTAAATAGCGCTGACAATGAGCAGTTCTTC.

This chain links TRBV29-1 with TRBJ2-1; 9 bases align to TRBD2. CDR3 length equals 15 residues. The V segment lost 1 base and the J segment 8 bases; nucleotides outside the gene matches: 9. Germline CDR1 SQVTM, CDR2 ANQGSEA. The CDR3 nucleotides are TGCAGCGTTGAAGGGACTAGCGAGAGAAACTATGAGCAGTTCTTC. This gives the protein CSVEGTSERNYEQFF.

The chain joins TRBV14 to TRBJ1-4; tentatively, D is TRBD1 (6 bases). The CDR3 runs to 14 residues. Germline V gene data show CDR1 as SGHDN and CDR2 as FVKESK. V was cut by 4 bases and J by 5 bases, with 11 bases left in between. The CDR3 loop is CASSPFGQNEKLFF. In nucleotides, the CDR3 is TGTGCCAGCAGCCCCTTTGGACAGAATGAAAAACTGTTTTTT.

The V and J genes are TRBV19 and TRBJ1-5, with D possibly TRBD1 on 5 matching bases. The germline V gene has CDR1 LNHDA and CDR2 SQIVND (reference sequence). V dropped 5 bases and J dropped 4 bases, with 9 bases sitting between them. The CDR3 sequence is 13 residues long. In DNA form, the CDR3 reads TGTGCCAGTAGTCCTGACAGAAATCAGCCCCAGCATTTT. Residues: CASSPDRNQPQHF. The whole variable domain, remainder taken from reference TRBV19 and TRBJ1-5, is DGGITQSPKYLFRKEGQNVTLSCEQNLNHDAMYWYRQDPGQGLRLIYYSQIVNDFQKGDIAEGYSVSREKKESFPLTVTSAQKNPTAFYLCASSPDRNQPQHFGDGTRLSIL.